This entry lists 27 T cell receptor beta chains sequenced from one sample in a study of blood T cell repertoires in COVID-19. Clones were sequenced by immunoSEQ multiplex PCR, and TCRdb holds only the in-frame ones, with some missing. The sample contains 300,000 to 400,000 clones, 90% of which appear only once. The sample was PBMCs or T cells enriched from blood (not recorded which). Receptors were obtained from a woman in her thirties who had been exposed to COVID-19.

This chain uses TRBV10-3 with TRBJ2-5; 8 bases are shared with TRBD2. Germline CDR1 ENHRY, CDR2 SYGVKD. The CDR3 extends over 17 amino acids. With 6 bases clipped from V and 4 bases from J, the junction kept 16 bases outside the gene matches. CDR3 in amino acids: CAISKNVGGAGSETQYF. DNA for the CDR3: TGTGCCATCAGCAAGAACGTCGGGGGGGCCGGGTCAGAGACCCAGTACTTC.

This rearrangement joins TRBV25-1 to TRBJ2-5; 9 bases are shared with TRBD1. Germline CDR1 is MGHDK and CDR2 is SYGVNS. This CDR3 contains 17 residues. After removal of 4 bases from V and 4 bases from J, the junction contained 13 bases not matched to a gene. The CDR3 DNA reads TGTGCCAGCAGTGTAGACAGGGGGATAGGATGGGGAGAGACCCAGTACTTC. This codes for CASSVDRGIGWGETQYF.

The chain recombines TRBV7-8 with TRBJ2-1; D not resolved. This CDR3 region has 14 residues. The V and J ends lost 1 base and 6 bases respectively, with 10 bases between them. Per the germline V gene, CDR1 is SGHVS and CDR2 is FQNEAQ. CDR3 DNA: TGTGCCAGCAGCTTAGTCCGGGTAGGCAATGAGCAGTTCTTC. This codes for CASSLVRVGNEQFF.

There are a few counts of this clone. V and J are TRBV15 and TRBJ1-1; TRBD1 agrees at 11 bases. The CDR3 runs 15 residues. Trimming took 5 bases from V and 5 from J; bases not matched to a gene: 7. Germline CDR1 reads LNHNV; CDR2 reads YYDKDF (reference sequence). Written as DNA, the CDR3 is TGTGCCACCAGCCGAAACCGGGACAGGGGGACTGAAGCTTTCTTT. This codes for CATSRNRDRGTEAFF. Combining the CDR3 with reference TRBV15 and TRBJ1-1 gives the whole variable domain DAMVIQNPRYQVTQFGKPVTLSCSQTLNHNVMYWYQQKSSQAPKLLFHYYDKDFNNEADTPDNFQSRRPNTSFCFLDIRSPGLGDTAMYLCATSRNRDRGTEAFFGQGTRLTVV.

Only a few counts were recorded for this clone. DNA for the CDR3: TGCGCCAGCAGACAGTTAACGGGGGGACTTAACTATGGCTACACCTTC. Its translation is CASRQLTGGLNYGYTF. The chain has TRBV4-1 and TRBJ1-2; D possibly corresponds to TRBD1 (5 bases). The CDR3 consists of 16 residues. V was trimmed by 6 bases and J by 1 base, leaving 18 bases between them. The V gene's germline CDR1 is MGHRA and CDR2 YSYEKL.

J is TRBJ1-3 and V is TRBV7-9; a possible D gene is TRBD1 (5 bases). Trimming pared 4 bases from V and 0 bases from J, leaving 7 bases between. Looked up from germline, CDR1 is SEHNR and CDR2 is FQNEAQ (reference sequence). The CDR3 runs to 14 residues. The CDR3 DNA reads TGTGCCAGCAGCTCTGACAGCTCTGGAAACACCATATATTTT. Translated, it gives CASSSDSSGNTIYF. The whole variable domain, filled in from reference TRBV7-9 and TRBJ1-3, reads DTGVSQNPRHKITKRGQNVTFRCDPISEHNRLYWYRQTLGQGPEFLTYFQNEAQLEKSRLLSDRFSAERPKGSFSTLEIQRTEQGDSAMYLCASSSDSSGNTIYFGEGSWLTVV.

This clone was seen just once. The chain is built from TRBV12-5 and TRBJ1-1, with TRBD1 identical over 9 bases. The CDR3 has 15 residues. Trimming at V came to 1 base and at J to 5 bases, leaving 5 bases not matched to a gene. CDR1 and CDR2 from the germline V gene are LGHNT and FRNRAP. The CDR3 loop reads CASGLGGTGRTEAFF. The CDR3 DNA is TGTGCTAGTGGTTTGGGAGGGACAGGGCGAACTGAAGCTTTCTTT.

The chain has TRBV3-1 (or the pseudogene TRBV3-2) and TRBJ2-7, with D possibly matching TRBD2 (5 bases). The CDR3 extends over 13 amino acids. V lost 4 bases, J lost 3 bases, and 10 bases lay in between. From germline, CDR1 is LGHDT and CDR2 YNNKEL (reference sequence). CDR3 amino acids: CASSPTSFYEQYF. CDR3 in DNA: TGTGCCAGCAGCCCCACTAGTTTCTACGAGCAGTACTTC.

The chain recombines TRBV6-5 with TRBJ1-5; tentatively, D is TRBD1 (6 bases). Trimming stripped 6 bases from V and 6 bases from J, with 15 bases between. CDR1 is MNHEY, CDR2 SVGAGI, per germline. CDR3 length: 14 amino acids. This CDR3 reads CASSRGGGGQPQHF. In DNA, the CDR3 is TGTGCCAGCAGCCGGGGGGGAGGGGGTCAGCCCCAGCATTTT.

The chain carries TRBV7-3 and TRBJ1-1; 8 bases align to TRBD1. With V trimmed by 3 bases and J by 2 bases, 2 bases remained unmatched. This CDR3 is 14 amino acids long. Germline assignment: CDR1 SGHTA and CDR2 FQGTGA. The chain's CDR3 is CASSLDRDNTEAFF. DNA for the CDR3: TGTGCCAGCAGCTTGGACAGGGACAACACTGAAGCTTTCTTT.

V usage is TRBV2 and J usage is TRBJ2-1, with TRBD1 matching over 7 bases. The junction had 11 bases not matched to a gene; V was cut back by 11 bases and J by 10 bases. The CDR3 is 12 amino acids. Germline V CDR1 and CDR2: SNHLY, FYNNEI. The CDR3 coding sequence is TGTGCCGGGGCACTATGGGACAGAGAGCAGTTCTTC. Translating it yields CAGALWDREQFF.

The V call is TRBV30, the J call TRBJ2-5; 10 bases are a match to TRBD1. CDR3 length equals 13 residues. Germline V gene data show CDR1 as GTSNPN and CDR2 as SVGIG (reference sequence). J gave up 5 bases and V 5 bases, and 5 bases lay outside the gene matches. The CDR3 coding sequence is TGTGCCTGGGACAGGGGGCGGCAGGAGACCCAGTACTTC. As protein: CAWDRGRQETQYF.

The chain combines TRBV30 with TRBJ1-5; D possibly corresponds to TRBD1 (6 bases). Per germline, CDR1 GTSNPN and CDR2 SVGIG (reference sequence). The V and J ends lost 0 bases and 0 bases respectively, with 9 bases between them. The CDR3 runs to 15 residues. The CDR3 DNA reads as TGTGCCTGGAGTGTTGGGACAAATAGCAATCAGCCCCAGCATTTT. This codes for CAWSVGTNSNQPQHF.

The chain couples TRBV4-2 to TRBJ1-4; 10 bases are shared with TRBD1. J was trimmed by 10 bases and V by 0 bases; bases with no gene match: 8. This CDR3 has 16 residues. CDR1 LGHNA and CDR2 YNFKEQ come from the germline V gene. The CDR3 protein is CASSQDRGQGGGKLFF. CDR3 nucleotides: TGTGCCAGCAGCCAAGATCGTGGACAGGGGGGGGGAAAACTGTTTTTT.

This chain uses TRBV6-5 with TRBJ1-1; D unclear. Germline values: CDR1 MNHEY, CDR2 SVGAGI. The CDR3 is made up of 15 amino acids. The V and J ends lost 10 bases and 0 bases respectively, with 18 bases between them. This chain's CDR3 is CATLGRVLMNTEAFF. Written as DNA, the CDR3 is TGTGCCACCTTGGGGAGGGTCCTCATGAACACTGAAGCTTTCTTT.

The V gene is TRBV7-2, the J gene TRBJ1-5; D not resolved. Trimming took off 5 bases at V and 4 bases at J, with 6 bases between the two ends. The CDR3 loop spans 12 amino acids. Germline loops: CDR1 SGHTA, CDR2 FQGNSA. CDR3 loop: CASSIQNQPQHF. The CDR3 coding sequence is TGTGCCAGCAGCATACAGAATCAGCCCCAGCATTTT.

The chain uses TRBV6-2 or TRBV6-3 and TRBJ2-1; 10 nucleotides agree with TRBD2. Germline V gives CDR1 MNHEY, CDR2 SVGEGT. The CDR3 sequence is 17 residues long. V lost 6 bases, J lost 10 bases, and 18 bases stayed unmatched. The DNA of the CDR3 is TGTGCCAGCAGCCAAGAGCCAAGGACTAGCGGCTATATGGAGCAGTTCTTC. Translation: CASSQEPRTSGYMEQFF.

CDR3 region: CASASQGGNQPQHF. The CDR3 coding sequence is TGTGCCAGCGCTTCACAGGGGGGCAATCAGCCCCAGCATTTT. The chain has TRBV18 and TRBJ1-5; 8 nucleotides align to TRBD1. This CDR3 has 14 amino acids. The J segment lost 2 bases and the V segment lost 8 bases, leaving 5 bases of the junction unmatched. The V gene's germline CDR1 is KGHSH and CDR2 LQKENI.

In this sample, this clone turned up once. CDR3 protein: CASTTTRSTNGYTF. CDR3 bases: TGTGCCAGCACTACGACACGGTCGACCAATGGCTACACCTTC. The gene calls are TRBV2 and TRBJ1-2; D is unresolved. Germline lookup yields CDR1 SNHLY and CDR2 FYNNEI. The CDR3 consists of 14 residues. Trimming left V 7 bases short and J 6 bases short, with 18 bases between.

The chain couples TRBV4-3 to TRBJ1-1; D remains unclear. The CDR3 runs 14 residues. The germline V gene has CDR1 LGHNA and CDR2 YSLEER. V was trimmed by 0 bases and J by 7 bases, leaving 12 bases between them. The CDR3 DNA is TGCGCCAGCAGCCAAGAACCACTCAGCGGTGAAGCTTTCTTT. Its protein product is CASSQEPLSGEAFF.

CDR3 loop: CASSKGALDEKLFF. The CDR3 DNA follows: TGTGCCAGCAGTAAAGGAGCCCTCGATGAAAAACTGTTTTTT. The V gene is TRBV27, the J gene TRBJ1-4; D not resolved. Germline CDR1 is MNHEY and CDR2 is SMNVEV (reference sequence). This CDR3 spans 14 amino acids. Trimming removed 5 bases from V and 6 bases from J, with 13 bases in between. Supplemented by reference TRBV27 and TRBJ1-4, the full variable domain reads EAQVTQNPRYLITVTGKKLTVTCSQNMNHEYMSWYRQDPGLGLRQIYYSMNVEVTDKGDVPEGYKVSRKEKRNFPLILESPSPNQTSLYFCASSKGALDEKLFFGSGTQLSVL.

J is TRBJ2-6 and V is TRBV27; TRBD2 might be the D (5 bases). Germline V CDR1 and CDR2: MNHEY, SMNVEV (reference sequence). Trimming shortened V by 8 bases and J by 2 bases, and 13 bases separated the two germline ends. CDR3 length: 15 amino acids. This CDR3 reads CASGELSAGANVLTF. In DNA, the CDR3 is TGTGCCAGCGGGGAGCTTTCGGCTGGGGCCAACGTCCTGACTTTC.

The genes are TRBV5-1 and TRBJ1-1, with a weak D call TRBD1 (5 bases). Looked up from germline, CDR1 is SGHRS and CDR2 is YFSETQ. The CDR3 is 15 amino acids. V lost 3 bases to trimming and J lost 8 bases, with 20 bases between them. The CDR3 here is CASSWVGQPSTEAFF. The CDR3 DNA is TGCGCCAGCAGCTGGGTGGGGCAGCCCTCCACGGAAGCTTTCTTT. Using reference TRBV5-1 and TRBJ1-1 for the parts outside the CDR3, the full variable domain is KAGVTQTPRYLIKTRGQQVTLSCSPISGHRSVSWYQQTPGQGLQFLFEYFSETQRNKGNFPGRFSGRQFSNSRSEMNVSTLELGDSALYLCASSWVGQPSTEAFFGQGTRLTVV.

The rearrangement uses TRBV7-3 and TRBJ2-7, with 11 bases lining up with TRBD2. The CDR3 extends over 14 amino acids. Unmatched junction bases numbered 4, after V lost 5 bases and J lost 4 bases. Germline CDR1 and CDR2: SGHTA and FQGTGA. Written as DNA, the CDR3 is TGTGCCAGCAGCCTTAGCGGGGGGGCTTACGAGCAGTACTTC. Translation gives CASSLSGGAYEQYF.

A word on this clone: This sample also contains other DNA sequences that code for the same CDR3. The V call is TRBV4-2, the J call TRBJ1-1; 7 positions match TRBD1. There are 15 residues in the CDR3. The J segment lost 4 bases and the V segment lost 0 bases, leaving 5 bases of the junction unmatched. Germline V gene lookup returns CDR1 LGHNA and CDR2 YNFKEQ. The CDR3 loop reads CASSQEGQGGTEAFF. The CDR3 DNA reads TGTGCCAGCAGCCAAGAAGGGCAGGGGGGCACTGAAGCTTTCTTT.

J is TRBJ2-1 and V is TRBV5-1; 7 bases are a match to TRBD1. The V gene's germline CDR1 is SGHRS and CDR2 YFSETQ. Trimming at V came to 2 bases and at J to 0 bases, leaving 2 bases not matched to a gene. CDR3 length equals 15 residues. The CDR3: CASSFTGDSYNEQFF. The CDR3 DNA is TGCGCCAGCAGCTTCACAGGGGACTCCTACAATGAGCAGTTCTTC.

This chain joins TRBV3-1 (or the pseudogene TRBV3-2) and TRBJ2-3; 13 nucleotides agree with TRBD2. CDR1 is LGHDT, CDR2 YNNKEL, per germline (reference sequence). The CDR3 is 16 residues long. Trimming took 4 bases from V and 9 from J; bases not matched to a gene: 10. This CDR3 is CASSLWTSGGGGTQYF. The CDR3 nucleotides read TGTGCCAGCAGCCTATGGACTAGCGGGGGCGGAGGCACGCAGTATTTT.